Below, one T cell receptor (beta chain) is given with its context. The CDR3 has 15 residues. CDR1 GTSNPN and CDR2 SVGIG come from the germline V gene (reference sequence). V trimming: 4 bases; J trimming: 8 bases; junction bases outside the gene matches: 10. The sample originates from a study of blood T cell repertoires in COVID-19. About the study: COVID-19 samples from acute and convalescent phases originated in the United States, Italy and Spain. T cells, B-cell-depleted T cells, or PBMCs supplied cDNA or gDNA.

Sequencing was performed with immunoSEQ multiplex PCR; in TCRdb, only in-frame clones are kept and a portion is missing. The data contain around 230,000 clones, about nine tenths of them singletons. The chain carries TRBV30 and TRBJ1-6; TRBD1 aligns across 8 bases. The sequenced material came from peripheral blood. The source is a man aged 35-49 years with acute or convalescent COVID-19. The CDR3 region is CAWTGGEYTDSPLHF. As DNA, the CDR3 is TGTGCCTGGACAGGGGGCGAATATACCGATTCACCCCTCCACTTT. The entire variable domain, with the rest obtained from reference TRBV30 and TRBJ1-6, is as follows: SQTIHQWPATLVQPVGSPLSLECTVEGTSNPNLYWYRQAAGRGLQLLFYSVGIGQISSEVPQNLSASRPQDRQFILSSKKLLLSDSGFYLCAWTGGEYTDSPLHFGNGTRLTVT.